This TCR beta chain originates from a study of HIV-infected patients and healthy controls. Approximately 510 ng RNA was reverse transcribed with alpha and beta constant-region primers. Separate chain-specific third strand synthesis with multiplexing indices produced the alpha and beta libraries. TCRdb re-called the 5' RACE reads with MiXCR, one entry per CDR3 protein. The sample shows some 9,800 distinct CDR3 sequences, under 8.5% of them seen only once. Trimming took off 2 bases at V and 8 bases at J, with 7 bases between the two ends. The CDR3 has 12 amino acids. The repertoire came from unfractionated whole blood and reflected all unsorted peripheral T cells. By frequency in the sample, this clonotype is medium-sized.

The chain is built from TRBV12-3 or TRBV12-4 and TRBJ2-4, with D hard to call. What was sequenced was blood. This receptor was taken from an adult in good health. The DNA for the CDR3 is TGTGCCAGCAGTTTAAAAGGACACATTCAGTACTTC. Its protein product is CASSLKGHIQYF.